The 18 T cell receptor beta chains listed next were all sequenced from one sample in a study of blood T cell repertoires in COVID-19 (TCRdb year 2020). The library was produced with the immunoSEQ multiplex PCR assay. The table comes from immuneACCESS by way of TCRdb, which keeps in-frame sequences with V and J called. Part of the clones is missing from these tables; in studies checked, under half for an unresolved V gene and the rest for unknown reasons. Across this sample there are roughly 92,000 clones, with about 87% seen only once. Clones ranked in the top ten supply approximately 7.4% of the sample. Sample: peripheral blood. The receptors stem from a human donor with acute or convalescent COVID-19. The donor label of this sample is uncertain.

This clone appeared once. This sequence joins TRBV28 and TRBJ2-2, with a tentative D call TRBD2 (7 bases). V shed 9 bases and J shed 4 bases, with 12 bases lying between them. The CDR3 length is 13 residues. Germline values: CDR1 MDHEN, CDR2 SYDVKM. The CDR3 region has the DNA TGTGCCAGTATAGGGGGGGGCACCGGGGAGCTGTTTTTT. This encodes CASIGGGTGELFF.

A single count supports this clone. DNA for the CDR3: TGTGCCAGCAGCGGGGCCGGGACTAGCGGTACCGGGGAGCTGTTTTTT. As protein: CASSGAGTSGTGELFF. This rearrangement joins TRBV28 to TRBJ2-2; 11 nucleotides match TRBD2. The CDR3 has 16 residues. V dropped 6 bases and J dropped 5; count of bases not matched to a gene: 8. CDR1 MDHEN and CDR2 SYDVKM come from the germline V gene.

This sequence joins TRBV2 and TRBJ1-6, with D unclear. The V gene's germline CDR1 is SNHLY and CDR2 FYNNEI. This CDR3 contains 12 residues. V gave up 3 bases and J gave up 14 bases, with 11 bases separating them. The DNA for the CDR3 is TGTGCCAGCAGTGACTACGGGTTCACCCTCCACTTT. Protein: CASSDYGFTLHF.

J is TRBJ2-3 and V is TRBV10-3; TRBD2 aligns across 8 bases. The CDR3 extends over 16 amino acids. The germline V gene encodes CDR1 ENHRY and CDR2 SYGVKD. Trimming removed 11 bases from V and 0 bases from J; junction bases left unmatched: 13. CDR3 loop: CASRDGGGLSTDTQYF. In nucleotides, the CDR3 is TGTGCCTCCCGGGATGGCGGGGGGCTAAGCACAGATACGCAGTATTTT.

The chain is built from TRBV4-2 and TRBJ2-6, with D possibly TRBD1 on 5 matching bases. The CDR3 runs to 15 residues. Trimming took 1 base from V and 9 from J, leaving 13 bases between them. CDR1 is LGHNA and CDR2 is YNFKEQ in the germline V gene. This CDR3 is CASSQGRDGVNVLTF. CDR3 sequence (DNA): TGTGCCAGCAGCCAAGGCAGGGATGGTGTCAACGTCCTGACTTTC.

In DNA, the CDR3 is TGTGCCAGCAGTTACGGCAAGAGCAGGGCTGGTAACACCGGGGAGCTGTTTTTT. As protein: CASSYGKSRAGNTGELFF. This rearrangement joins TRBV6-8 to TRBJ2-2; D is perhaps TRBD1 (5 bases). V gave up 2 bases and J gave up 2 bases, with 18 bases separating them. The CDR3 is 18 residues long. CDR1 is MNHGY and CDR2 is SAAAGT in the germline V gene.

The chain employs TRBV27 and TRBJ2-7; D possibly corresponds to TRBD2 (7 bases). This CDR3 region has 15 residues. The germline gives CDR1 MNHEY, CDR2 SMNVEV (reference sequence). The V end was cut by 1 base, the J end by 2 bases, with 12 bases between. Here the CDR3 reads CASSLWGGATYEQYF. Here the CDR3 DNA reads TGTGCCAGCAGTTTATGGGGGGGCGCGACCTACGAGCAGTACTTC.

The chain couples TRBV5-1 to TRBJ1-2, with 11 bases fitting TRBD1. In germline, CDR1 is SGHRS, CDR2 YFSETQ. Trimming at V came to 4 bases and at J to 6 bases, leaving 8 bases not matched to a gene. The CDR3 covers 15 residues. For the CDR3, the DNA is TGCGCCAGCAGCAGGAACCGGGACAGGGGGGATGGCTACACCTTC. As protein: CASSRNRDRGDGYTF.

The chain has TRBV12-5 and TRBJ2-5; the D gene is possibly TRBD2 (6 bases). The CDR3 runs to 13 residues. Germline V CDR1 and CDR2: LGHNT, FRNRAP. V gave up 9 bases and J gave up 5 bases, with 16 bases separating them. The CDR3: CASTVGGDETQYF. The DNA of the CDR3 is TGTGCTAGCACCGTTGGAGGGGATGAGACCCAGTACTTC.

In its sample, this clone was seen a few times. V is TRBV5-6 and J is TRBJ2-7, with TRBD2 matching 8 bases. Per germline, CDR1 SGHDT and CDR2 YYEEEE. The J segment lost 0 bases and the V segment lost 2 bases, leaving 7 bases of the junction unmatched. The CDR3 runs 16 residues. The CDR3 DNA reads as TGTGCCAGCAGCTTAGCGGGGGTCGTCTCCTCCTACGAGCAGTACTTC. Residues: CASSLAGVVSSYEQYF. The variable domain in full, completed from reference TRBV5-6 and TRBJ2-7, reads DAGVTQSPTHLIKTRGQQVTLRCSPKSGHDTVSWYQQALGQGPQFIFQYYEEEERQRGNFPDRFSGHQFPNYSSELNVNALLLGDSALYLCASSLAGVVSSYEQYFGPGTRLTVT.

J is TRBJ2-2 and V is TRBV24-1, with D perhaps TRBD2 (5 bases). CDR3 length: 16 amino acids. V lost 5 bases and J lost 5, with 17 bases in between. Per germline, CDR1 KGHDR and CDR2 SFDVKD. The CDR3 nucleotides read TGTGCCACCAGTGTACCGGGGTCACCGAGGACCGGGGAGCTGTTTTTT. Amino acids: CATSVPGSPRTGELFF.

A single count supports this clone. V and J are TRBV29-1 and TRBJ2-1, with D perhaps TRBD1 (6 bases). Germline V CDR1 and CDR2: SQVTM, ANQGSEA. This CDR3 contains 14 residues. V dropped 5 bases and J dropped 4 bases, with 15 bases sitting between them. The CDR3 sequence: CSVPKTGSYNEQFF. CDR3 sequence (DNA): TGCAGCGTTCCCAAGACAGGTTCGTACAATGAGCAGTTCTTC.

The chain recombines TRBV7-2 with TRBJ2-7; D gene unclear. CDR3 length: 15 amino acids. V lost 1 base and J lost 4, with 14 bases in between. Looked up from germline, CDR1 is SGHTA and CDR2 is FQGNSA. In DNA, the CDR3 is TGTGCCAGCAGCTTAGTACCAGGAACTGGATACGAGCAGTACTTC. Its protein product is CASSLVPGTGYEQYF.

V usage is TRBV19 and J usage is TRBJ1-3, with D perhaps matching TRBD1 (6 bases). CDR3 size: 14 residues. Germline V gives CDR1 LNHDA, CDR2 SQIVND (reference sequence). The V and J ends lost 3 bases and 5 bases respectively, with 11 bases between them. CDR3 residues: CASSIPDRRNTIYF. In DNA, the CDR3 is TGTGCCAGTAGTATTCCCGACAGGAGAAACACCATATATTTT. The variable domain in full, completed from reference TRBV19 and TRBJ1-3, reads DGGITQSPKYLFRKEGQNVTLSCEQNLNHDAMYWYRQDPGQGLRLIYYSQIVNDFQKGDIAEGYSVSREKKESFPLTVTSAQKNPTAFYLCASSIPDRRNTIYFGEGSWLTVV.

The J gene is TRBJ1-1, the V gene TRBV6-2 or TRBV6-3; D remains unclear. The CDR3 runs to 18 residues. V was clipped by 2 bases and J by 4 bases, with 23 bases between them. Germline values: CDR1 MNHEY, CDR2 SVGEGT. Here the CDR3 reads CASSYDREGRWGSTEAFF. In DNA, the CDR3 is TGTGCCAGCAGTTACGACCGGGAAGGACGGTGGGGAAGCACTGAAGCTTTCTTT.

The CDR3 region is CASSLVSESSYNSPLHF. The CDR3 nucleotides read TGTGCCAGCAGCTTAGTTAGTGAGAGCTCCTATAATTCACCCCTCCACTTT. This chain uses TRBV11-2 with TRBJ1-6; D call uncertain. This CDR3 comprises 17 residues. Germline lookup yields CDR1 SGHAT and CDR2 FQNNGV. The V end lost 1 base, the J end lost 0 bases, and 10 bases lay between the germline ends.

J is TRBJ2-3 and V is TRBV18, with 8 bases identical to TRBD2. After removal of 0 bases from V and 9 bases from J, the junction contained 11 bases not matched to a gene. Per germline, CDR1 KGHSH and CDR2 LQKENI. The CDR3 has 16 residues. CDR3 region: CASSPPGLGSAETQYF. The CDR3 DNA is TGTGCCAGCTCACCACCGGGACTAGGGTCCGCCGAAACGCAGTATTTT.

This clone was detected only a few times. CDR3 sequence: CATSRGTGRTNEKLFF. The DNA for the CDR3 is TGTGCCACCAGCAGAGGGACAGGCAGAACTAATGAAAAACTGTTTTTT. The chain couples TRBV15 to TRBJ1-4; the match to TRBD1 covers 7 bases. V lost 1 base to trimming and J lost 1 base; unmatched junction nucleotides: 3. The CDR3 has 16 residues. Germline CDR1 and CDR2: LNHNV and YYDKDF (reference sequence).